In its sample, the clone carrying this T cell receptor (beta chain) was seen a few times. Its antigen is undetermined. The TCR beta cDNA libraries contained unique molecular identifiers. One entry per CDR3 protein results from TCRdb running MiXCR on the PCR reads. Of approximately 440,000 distinct CDR3 sequences in the sample, 40% to 55% are singletons; the top ten hold 12%. V shed 2 bases and J 8 bases; nucleotides not matched to a gene: 19. The CDR3 totals 19 residues. Germline V gene lookup returns CDR1 MNHNS and CDR2 SASEGT. This sample is part of a study of post-analysis software for immune sequencing data. Study-level points and caveats: Among five TRBV segments more frequent in patients than controls were TRBV5-6, TRBV5-1 and TRBV20-1. With F measure, samples from one preparation batch clustered together strongly.

The chain links TRBV6-1 to TRBJ2-1, with TRBD1 identical over 9 bases. The receptor comes from a girl aged 5-17 years with multiple sclerosis. Sequencing used blood. The CDR3: CASSEHLRGQGESWDEQFF. CDR3 nucleotides: TGTGCCAGCAGTGAACACCTGAGGGGACAGGGTGAGAGTTGGGATGAGCAGTTCTTC.